This T cell receptor beta chain was found in a study of regulatory T cells in long-lasting Graves disease. This sample's time point: newly diagnosed GD, antithyroid drugs for less than 3 months. Making the TCR library involved RNA that had been extracted from PBMCs. One endocrinology department in Xi'an, China, was where patients came from. The germline V and J ends were trimmed by 2 bases and 12 bases, with 16 bases remaining between them. The CDR3 runs to 14 residues. The germline CDR1 and CDR2 sequences are KGHDR and SFDVKD. This clonotype has just a few counts. Through Arm-PCR of CDR3 regions and iRepertoire HTBI primers, TCR beta libraries were built. TCRdb itself ran the multiplex PCR reads through MiXCR, one entry per CDR3 protein. The table has around 450,000 distinct CDR3 sequences, about 17% seen once. The same specimen was also included in a second study, on T cells in Graves' hyperthyroidism and ophthalmopathy.

V and J are TRBV24-1 and TRBJ2-1; a possible D gene is TRBD1 (5 bases). Sequences were derived from peripheral blood mononuclear cells (PBMCs), sampled at new diagnosis, from a patient treated with antithyroid drugs. The sequence came from a man aged 35 to 55 with Graves disease. In nucleotides, the CDR3 is TGTGCCACCAGTGATTCACAGGCCAAATCATGGCAGTTCTTC. It specifies CATSDSQAKSWQFF.